This TCR beta chain is drawn from a study of cytomegalovirus exposure and HLA in healthy donors. Vbeta (60) and Jbeta (13) primers were used in the PCR. Profiling relied on immunoSEQ multiplex PCR, and the TCRdb table lists in-frame clones only, not all of them. The table includes approximately 180,000 clones, approximately 70% detected once. Per the germline V gene, CDR1 is SGHRS and CDR2 is YFSETQ. This CDR3 has 15 residues. V lost 4 bases, J lost 0 bases, and 3 bases stayed unmatched. The clonotype comes from a woman aged 25 to 39 in good health and CMV-seronegative. The rearrangement links TRBV5-1 to TRBJ2-1; 8 nucleotides agree with TRBD2. Sequences were obtained from PBMCs. The CDR3 loop reads CASSTSGGSYNEQFF. In nucleotides, the CDR3 is TGCGCCAGCAGCACCAGCGGGGGCTCCTACAATGAGCAGTTCTTC.